This is a list of T cell receptor beta chains from one sample in a study of tumor-infiltrating lymphocytes in primary liver carcinoma. TCRdb recomputed calls from the multiplex PCR reads with MiXCR, one row per CDR3 protein. The sample contains about 110,000 distinct CDR3 sequences, roughly four fifths of which appear only once. What was sequenced was liver tumor tissue from sampling region 3. The receptors stem from a man aged 35 to 55 with primary liver carcinoma and hepatitis B virus infection. CDR3s include the opening cysteine and the closing phenylalanine or tryptophan. A D gene is named only where the DNA matches it firmly. Size is stated for part of the rows, as once, few or many counts, or as a class when the clone is expanded.

>TRBV29-1|NA|TRBJ1-1|NA
CSGATVNPEASF
TGCAGCGGGGCGACAGTGAACCCTGAAGCTTCCTTT
>TRBV5-6|NA|TRBJ2-3|TRBD2
CASSSGTSETDTQYF
TGTGCAAGCAGCTCCGGGACTAGCGAAACAGATACGCAGTATTTT
>TRBV29-1|many|TRBJ1-1|NA
CSVARSTMNTEAFF
TGCAGCGTCGCCAGGTCGACGATGAACACTGAAGCTTTCTTT
>TRBV11-2|NA|TRBJ2-3|TRBD2
CASRLQAGVSTVTQYF
TGTGCCAGCAGGTTACAAGCGGGAGTCAGCACTGTTACGCAGTATTTT
>TRBV29-1|NA|TRBJ2-1|NA
CSVAPARSYNEQSF
TGCAGCGTTGCACCCGCGAGATCATACAATGAGCAGTCCTTC
>TRBV4-1|NA|TRBJ2-7|NA
CASSQDRALAIAQYF
TGCGCCAGCAGCCAAGATAGGGCACTAGCCATTGCGCAGTACTTC
>TRBV25-1|NA|TRBJ2-3|TRBD1
CASSEYGGQGASETQYF
TGTGCCAGCAGTGAATATGGCGGACAGGGGGCTTCAGAAACGCAGTATTTT
>TRBV30|NA|TRBJ2-2|TRBD2
CAWYAFGTSEPGELFF
TGTGCGTGGTATGCCTTTGGGACTAGCGAGCCCGGGGAGCTGTTTTTT
>TRBV5-6|once|TRBJ2-5|NA
CVSKWRDQETQHF
TGTGTCAGCAAATGGCGGGACCAAGAGACCCAGCATTTC
>TRBV6-6|NA|TRBJ2-7|NA
CASSYGLGGLGDQKYF
TGTGCCAGCAGTTACGGGTTGGGGGGCCTAGGCGACCAGAAGTACTTC
>TRBV5-1|NA|TRBJ2-7|NA
CASSLLAGTYEQYF
TGCGCCAGCTCTCTTCTGGCGGGAACTTATGAGCAGTACTTC
>TRBV2|many|TRBJ2-3|NA
CASRPNIADTQYF
TGTGCCAGCAGGCCCAATATCGCAGATACGCAGTATTTT
>TRBV10-2|NA|TRBJ2-1|TRBD2
CAISGGGGQFF
TGCGCCATCAGTGGGGGGGGAGGGCAGTTCTTC
>TRBV5-4|NA|TRBJ1-2|NA
CAASGRQWDYVYTF
TGTGCCGCCAGTGGCAGACAGTGGGACTATGTCTACACCTTC
>TRBV6-1|NA|TRBJ2-3|NA
CVSAYHGGTGTVTQYF
TGTGTCAGTGCCTACCACGGCGGGACGGGCACAGTTACGCAGTATTTT
>TRBV6-5|NA|TRBJ1-4|NA
CASSRGWTNKKPFF
TGTGCCAGCAGCCGTGGTTGGACTAATAAAAAACCGTTTTTT
>TRBV4-2|NA|TRBJ2-1|NA
CASSQETGEHNKQFF
TGTGCCAGCAGCCAAGAAACGGGAGAACACAATAAGCAGTTCTTC
>TRBV29-1|few|TRBJ1-1|TRBD1
CSVGADRGAFF
TGCAGCGTTGGTGCTGACAGGGGGGCCTTCTTT
>TRBV5-4|NA|TRBJ2-5|TRBD1
CASILRQGAREAQYF
TGTGCCAGCATCTTGAGACAGGGGGCGCGGGAGGCCCAGTACTTC
>TRBV5-1|NA|TRBJ2-1|TRBD2
CASSARLAGNNAQFF
TGCGCCAGCAGCGCGAGACTAGCGGGGAACAATGCGCAGTTCTTC
>TRBV7-3|NA|TRBJ2-2|TRBD2
CASSSIASGAGELFF
TGTGCCAGCAGCAGCATCGCTAGCGGGGCCGGGGAGCTGTTTTTT
>TRBV29-1|NA|TRBJ1-1|TRBD1
CSVAGGWGMNIEASF
TGCAGTGTTGCAGGGGGCTGGGGGATGAACATTGAAGCTTCCTTT
>TRBV6-5|NA|TRBJ1-5|NA
CACSYSPQQRQHF
TGTGCCTGCAGTTACTCCCCCCAACAGCGCCAGCATTTT
>TRBV29-1|NA|TRBJ1-1|NA
CSPFQGRETEASF
TGCAGTCCCTTTCAGGGAAGGGAAACTGAAGCTTCCTTT
>TRBV11-2|NA|TRBJ1-4|NA
CPRSVDQEGGKLFF
TGTCCCAGAAGCGTCGACCAAGAAGGTGGAAAACTGTTTTTT
>TRBV12-3/TRBV12-4|NA|TRBJ2-1|NA
CASSPPVTGPYNEQFF
TGTGCCAGTAGTCCACCCGTGACAGGCCCTTACAATGAGCAGTTCTTC
>TRBV11-3|NA|TRBJ2-7|NA
CASSFRLLGQQYF
TGTGCCAGCAGCTTCAGGCTTTTGGGCCAGCAGTACTTC
>TRBV29-1|NA|TRBJ2-5|NA
CSVWGEQEIQYF
TGCAGCGTTTGGGGGGAGCAAGAGATCCAATACTTC
>TRBV10-3|NA|TRBJ1-1|NA
CAISDLNTVNTEAFF
TGTGCCATCAGTGACCTTAACACCGTGAACACTGAAGCTTTCTTT
>TRBV11-1|NA|TRBJ2-1|NA
CTSSLGASNNEQFF
TGTACCAGCAGCTTAGGCGCCTCGAACAATGAACAGTTCTTC
>TRBV29-1|NA|TRBJ1-1|NA
CSVSQGRAEVFF
TGCAGCGTCTCCCAGGGCAGAGCTGAAGTTTTCTTT
>TRBV29-1|NA|TRBJ2-5|TRBD1
CSVKSDRGRAETQYF
TGCAGCGTCAAATCGGACAGGGGGCGAGCAGAGACCCAGTACTTC
>TRBV29-1|NA|TRBJ1-2|NA
CSVEQGWGMDYGYTF
TGCAGCGTTGAGCAGGGCTGGGGCATGGACTATGGCTACACCTTC
>TRBV5-1|once|TRBJ2-1|NA
CASSLRVGSRYNEQFF
TGCGCCAGCAGCTTGAGAGTCGGGAGTAGATACAATGAGCAGTTCTTC
>TRBV29-1|once|TRBJ2-1|TRBD2
CSLRLAGGFYNEQLF
TGCAGCCTTAGACTAGCGGGAGGGTTCTACAATGAGCAGCTCTTC
>TRBV11-3|NA|TRBJ2-3|TRBD2
CASSSSPAGGVDRQYF
TGTGCCAGCAGCAGTAGCCCGGCGGGAGGGGTGGATAGGCAGTATTTT
>TRBV29-1|NA|TRBJ2-7|NA
CSAQIVSYEQYF
TGCAGCGCCCAGATAGTCTCCTACGAGCAGTACTTC
>TRBV14|NA|TRBJ2-3|NA
CASSRGWTDMQYF
TGTGCCAGTAGCCGAGGATGGACAGATATGCAGTATTTT
>TRBV11-3|NA|TRBJ2-2|TRBD1
CARSSATGGTGELFF
TGTGCCAGGAGCTCAGCGACAGGGGGCACCGGGGAGCTGTTTTTT
>TRBV11-1|NA|TRBJ2-7|TRBD1
CANRGKRSYDQYF
TGTGCCAACAGGGGGAAGCGATCCTACGATCAGTATTTC
>TRBV6-2/TRBV6-3|NA|TRBJ2-3|NA
CASNRDTSTDMQYF
TGTGCCAGCAACAGGGACACTAGCACAGATATGCAGTATTTT
>TRBV6-5|NA|TRBJ2-3|NA
CASSRSLSGGSTDTQYF
TGTGCCAGCAGCCGATCCCTATCAGGAGGGAGCACAGATACGCAGTATTTT
>TRBV5-4|few|TRBJ2-7|NA
CTSNSRDFPYEQYF
TGTACCAGCAACTCAAGGGACTTCCCCTACGAGCAGTACTTC
>TRBV4-1|NA|TRBJ2-5|NA
CASSQDHDGEGQETEYF
TGCGCCAGTAGCCAAGACCACGACGGAGAGGGGCAAGAGACCGAGTACTTC
>TRBV11-2|NA|TRBJ2-2|NA
CATGPGHTGENTGELFF
TGTGCCACCGGCCCGGGGCATACTGGGGAAAACACCGGGGAGCTGTTTTTT
>TRBV7-8|NA|TRBJ2-7|NA
CACSFTNVYEQYF
TGTGCCTGCAGCTTTACTAACGTCTACGAGCAGTACTTC
>TRBV5-5|NA|TRBJ2-5|NA
CTSSSNTRGETQYF
TGTACTAGCAGCTCGAACACTAGGGGAGAGACCCAGTACTTC
>TRBV12-3/TRBV12-4|NA|TRBJ1-1|NA
CASWFGELNTEAFF
TGTGCCAGCTGGTTCGGGGAGTTGAACACTGAAGCTTTCTTT
>TRBV18|NA|TRBJ2-2|NA
CASSPRTGFTGELFF
TGTGCCAGCTCACCCCGAACAGGGTTCACCGGGGAGCTGTTTTTT
>TRBV28|NA|TRBJ2-1|NA
CASSLGSGFYNDQLF
TGTGCCAGCAGCCTCGGGAGCGGATTCTACAATGATCAGCTCTTC
>TRBV6-1|NA|TRBJ1-1|NA
CTSSRVIVCAFF
TGTACCAGCAGTCGGGTCATAGTCTGCGCTTTCTTT
>TRBV28|NA|TRBJ2-7|TRBD1
CASGFTGASYEQYF
TGTGCCAGCGGTTTTACAGGGGCCTCCTACGAGCAATACTTC
>TRBV29-1|NA|TRBJ2-1|TRBD2
CSGGGLHYNEQFF
TGCAGCGGGGGGGGACTACACTACAATGAGCAGTTCTTC
>TRBV6-5|NA|TRBJ2-7|TRBD1
CASSARGGGYEQHF
TGTGCCAGTAGTGCTCGAGGGGGCGGGTACGAGCAGCACTTC
>TRBV7-8|NA|TRBJ2-7|NA
CASCLTLDYEQYF
TGTGCCAGCTGCTTGACTCTCGACTACGAGCAGTACTTT
>TRBV11-1|NA|TRBJ2-2|NA
CASSFWDTGELLF
TGTGCCAGCAGCTTTTGGGACACTGGGGAACTGTTATTT
>TRBV6-1|NA|TRBJ1-2|NA
CTSFSVVVYSYTF
TGTACCAGCTTTTCGGTCGTAGTCTATAGCTACACCTTC
>TRBV11-3|NA|TRBJ2-1|NA
CVSNLGGRNAEQFF
TGTGTTAGCAACTTGGGAGGTCGGAATGCTGAGCAGTTCTTC
>TRBV11-2|NA|TRBJ2-5|TRBD2
CASSHSSIQSTGREIQYF
TGTGCCAGCAGCCATAGCTCAATCCAGAGTACTGGGCGGGAGATCCAGTACTTC
>TRBV29-1|once|TRBJ2-1|NA
CTGLQGFDEKFF
TGCACCGGACTACAGGGTTTCGATGAGAAGTTCTTC